The 12 T cell receptor beta chains below come from one sample, sequenced in a study of beta chain features in type 1 diabetes. Every isolated RNA sample was fully reverse transcribed, so sequencing captured expressed TCRB transcripts. Profiled with immunoSEQ multiplex PCR; TCRdb holds only in-frame clones, not every one. Here the sample spans around 500,000 clones, 11% being singletons. Specimen: naive CD4+ T cells from blood. Source of these receptors: a woman aged 18-30 years in good health.

In its sample, this clone was seen a few times. This chain uses TRBV7-9 with TRBJ2-7, with 9 bases aligning to TRBD2. CDR3 length: 18 amino acids. J gave up 0 bases and V 9 bases, and 18 bases lay outside the gene matches. Germline assignment: CDR1 SEHNR and CDR2 FQNEAQ (reference sequence). Written as DNA, the CDR3 is TGTGCCAGAAGACGCGGGAGGGCGGACTCCCGTTACTCCTACGAGCAGTACGTC. Its translation: CARRRGRADSRYSYEQYV.

This clone has just a few counts. The rearrangement links TRBV7-9 to TRBJ2-5, with D perhaps matching TRBD2 (5 bases). The CDR3 totals 14 residues. The germline V gene encodes CDR1 SEHNR and CDR2 FQNEAQ (reference sequence). V lost 3 bases to trimming and J lost 4 bases, with 12 bases between them. The CDR3 region has the DNA TGTGCCAGCAGCTTGGGAGTAGCAGGAGAGACCCAGTACTTC. This translates into CASSLGVAGETQYF.

The J gene is TRBJ2-5, the V gene TRBV29-1, with 10 bases that match TRBD1. This CDR3 is 13 amino acids long. Trimming removed 5 bases from V and 11 bases from J; junction bases left unmatched: 11. Germline values: CDR1 SQVTM, CDR2 ANQGSEA. CDR3 sequence reads: CSVRWDRGPLQYF. CDR3 coding DNA: TGCAGCGTTAGGTGGGACAGGGGCCCGCTGCAGTACTTC.

This chain's CDR3 is CASSFSWQTNTGELFF. CDR3 bases: TGTGCCAGCAGTTTCTCGTGGCAGACGAACACCGGGGAGCTGTTTTTT. The chain recombines TRBV6-5 with TRBJ2-2; D gene ambiguous. Trimming removed 4 bases from V and 0 bases from J, with 12 bases in between. This CDR3 is 16 amino acids long. CDR1 and CDR2 (germline): MNHEY, SVGAGI.

V is TRBV20-1 and J is TRBJ1-2; D not resolved. Between the trimmed V and J ends, which lost 6 bases and 7 bases, there was a span of 6 bases. Germline loops: CDR1 DFQATT, CDR2 SNEGSKA (reference sequence). This CDR3 has 9 residues. The CDR3: CSAHRGYTF. CDR3 DNA sequence: TGCAGTGCCCACCGTGGCTACACCTTC.

The V and J genes are TRBV25-1 and TRBJ1-5; 10 bases line up with TRBD1. From germline, CDR1 is MGHDK and CDR2 SYGVNS. The V segment lost 5 bases and the J segment 1 base; nucleotides outside the gene matches: 2. The CDR3 contains 15 residues. CDR3 loop: CASSRGQGSNQPQHF. For the CDR3, the DNA is TGTGCCAGCAGTCGGGGACAGGGGAGCAATCAGCCCCAGCATTTT. The full variable domain, its missing parts supplied by reference TRBV25-1 and TRBJ1-5, is EADIYQTPRYLVIGTGKKITLECSQTMGHDKMYWYQQDPGMELHLIHYSYGVNSTEKGDLSSESTVSRIRTEHFPLTLESARPSHTSQYLCASSRGQGSNQPQHFGDGTRLSIL.

This clone has more than one count but fewer than ten. The rearrangement links TRBV4-1 to TRBJ2-3, with 10 bases aligning to TRBD1. The ends lost 5 bases at V and 3 bases at J; junction bases unmatched: 11. The CDR3 loop spans 17 amino acids. CDR1 is MGHRA and CDR2 is YSYEKL in the germline V gene. CDR3 DNA sequence: TGCGCCAGCAGCAAAAAAGGGGACAGGGGAGGAACAGATACGCAGTATTTT. Its protein is CASSKKGDRGGTDTQYF.

The chain uses TRBV4-3 and TRBJ2-6, with TRBD1 as a possible D gene (6 bases). CDR1 and CDR2 (germline): LGHNA, YSLEER. Trimming stripped 4 bases from V and 1 base from J, with 11 bases between. The CDR3 has 16 residues. CDR3 protein: CASSPDRASGANVLTF. The CDR3 DNA follows: TGCGCCAGCAGCCCGGACAGAGCGTCTGGGGCCAACGTCCTGACTTTC.

This chain uses TRBV7-9 with TRBJ1-4; TRBD1 matches at 7 bases. J lost 5 bases, V lost 5 bases, and 5 bases had no gene match. This CDR3 is built from 14 residues. Looked up from germline, CDR1 is SEHNR and CDR2 is FQNEAQ (reference sequence). The chain's CDR3 is CASSDTGENEKLFF. CDR3 sequence (DNA): TGTGCCAGCAGCGATACAGGGGAAAATGAAAAACTGTTTTTT.

This clone was found a few times. This chain joins TRBV11-1 and TRBJ2-3; D gene ambiguous. CDR1 and CDR2 (germline): SGHAT, FQDESV (reference sequence). The CDR3 has 15 amino acids. V was trimmed by 2 bases and J by 0 bases, leaving 9 bases between them. CDR3 residues: CASSLKEWSTDTQYF. In DNA form, the CDR3 reads TGTGCCAGCAGCTTAAAGGAGTGGAGCACAGATACGCAGTATTTT.

This clone was picked up a small number of times. The CDR3, as DNA: TGTGCCTGGGCGTGGAAGCCGGGACAGACGAACACCGGGGAGCTGTTTTTT. Translated, it gives CAWAWKPGQTNTGELFF. The V gene is TRBV30, the J gene TRBJ2-2; 7 positions match TRBD1. This CDR3 has 17 amino acids. With V trimmed by 5 bases and J by 0 bases, 12 bases remained unmatched. The germline gives CDR1 GTSNPN, CDR2 SVGIG (reference sequence).

This clone came up a few times. The V and J genes are TRBV10-3 and TRBJ2-3, with D possibly matching TRBD2 (6 bases). V lost 7 bases and J 0 bases, leaving 11 bases between the germline ends. The CDR3 spans 14 residues. CDR1 is ENHRY and CDR2 is SYGVKD in the germline V gene. CDR3 sequence: CAIKASDSTDTQYF. The CDR3 region has the DNA TGTGCCATCAAAGCTAGCGACAGCACAGATACGCAGTATTTT.